What follows are 6 T cell receptor beta chains derived from one specimen sequenced in a study of blood T cell repertoires in COVID-19. Profiled with immunoSEQ multiplex PCR; TCRdb holds only in-frame clones, not every one. The sample comprises 270,000 or so clones, 84% of which are singletons, and more than 3% rests with the top ten. The sequencing sample was made of PBMCs or T cells enriched from blood (not recorded which). These TCRs come from a man between 50 and 59 years old who had recovered from COVID-19.

The rearrangement joins TRBV29-1 to TRBJ2-7, with 7 bases lining up with TRBD1. This CDR3 has 11 amino acids. In germline, CDR1 is SQVTM, CDR2 ANQGSEA. V was clipped by 7 bases and J by 4 bases; unmatched bases: 4. CDR3 residues: CSAGTVYEQYF. The DNA of the CDR3 is TGCAGCGCTGGGACAGTTTACGAGCAGTACTTC.

This chain uses TRBV11-2 with TRBJ2-7; 12 nucleotides align to TRBD1. CDR1 is SGHAT and CDR2 is FQNNGV in the germline V gene. This CDR3 region has 15 residues. The V and J ends lost 4 bases and 5 bases, in that order; junction bases with no gene match: 6. CDR3 coding DNA: TGTGCCAGCAGCTCCGGGACAGGGGGCTTAGACGAGCAGTACTTC. Protein product: CASSSGTGGLDEQYF.

This clone has only a few counts. The chain has TRBV9 and TRBJ2-1; D unresolved. Germline CDR1 reads SGDLS; CDR2 reads YYNGEE. The ends were cut back, 4 bases at V and 0 bases at J, with 11 bases in the middle. The CDR3 is 15 residues long. CDR3 coding DNA: TGTGCCAGCAGCCCTCCCTCGAGCTCCTACAATGAGCAGTTCTTC. Residues: CASSPPSSSYNEQFF.

CDR3 sequence (DNA): TGTGCCAGTAGTCTCGCACAGGGTGGCACCGGGGAGCTGTTTTTT. Protein sequence: CASSLAQGGTGELFF. The rearrangement joins TRBV19 to TRBJ2-2, with a weak D call TRBD1 (6 bases). V lost 5 bases and J lost 4, with 14 bases in between. Germline values: CDR1 LNHDA, CDR2 SQIVND (reference sequence). The CDR3 has 15 amino acids.

This clone showed up just a few times. The V gene is TRBV6-5, the J gene TRBJ2-7, with TRBD2 matching over 7 bases. Germline V gene data show CDR1 as MNHEY and CDR2 as SVGAGI. The CDR3 loop spans 15 amino acids. V lost 6 bases, J lost 2 bases, and 10 bases stayed unmatched. The CDR3 protein is CASSPDSGYPYEQYF. The CDR3 DNA reads as TGTGCCAGCAGCCCGGATAGCGGGTACCCCTACGAGCAGTACTTC.

The sample holds a few counts of this clone. CDR3 amino acids: CASSQVNTYSGANVLTF. The CDR3 DNA sequence: TGTGCCAGCAGCCAAGTAAATACCTACTCTGGGGCCAACGTCCTGACTTTC. The chain is built from TRBV4-2 and TRBJ2-6, with D unclear. Germline values: CDR1 LGHNA, CDR2 YNFKEQ. This CDR3 region has 17 residues. V lost 1 base to trimming and J lost 0 bases, with 10 bases between them.